These 24 T cell receptor beta chains share one sample of origin, sequenced in a study of blood T cell repertoires in COVID-19. Method: immunoSEQ multiplex PCR; TCRdb's copy keeps in-frame clones and lacks some. The sample carries 95,000 to 120,000 clones, approximately 84% recorded once. Sequencing was done on a sample of peripheral blood. The receptors derive from a man aged 45-60 years with acute or convalescent COVID-19.

The table lists this clone with a count of one. The chain links TRBV19 to TRBJ1-3; 10 nucleotides align to TRBD1. The CDR3 length is 16 residues. V gave up 9 bases and J gave up 0 bases; unmatched junction bases: 8. Germline CDR1 reads LNHDA; CDR2 reads SQIVND (reference sequence). CDR3 residues: CASRQGAIASGNTIYF. The CDR3 DNA reads as TGTGCCAGCAGACAGGGGGCCATAGCCTCTGGAAACACCATATATTTT.

The chain uses TRBV14 and TRBJ1-1; D perhaps matches TRBD1 (6 bases). The CDR3 is 15 residues long. V lost 3 bases and J 11 bases, leaving 22 bases between the germline ends. CDR1 is SGHDN, CDR2 FVKESK, per germline. The DNA of the CDR3 is TGTGCCAGCAGCCATCGAGGGGGGGCAGGGTTGATGGCTTTCTTT. As protein: CASSHRGGAGLMAFF. Full variable domain (missing parts from reference TRBV14 and TRBJ1-1): EAGVTQFPSHSVIEKGQTVTLRCDPISGHDNLYWYRRVMGKEIKFLLHFVKESKQDESGMPNNRFLAERTGGTYSTLKVQPAELEDSGVYFCASSHRGGAGLMAFFGQGTRLTVV.

This clone was seen only once. The rearrangement uses TRBV12-5 and TRBJ2-2, with 7 bases lining up with TRBD1. CDR1 and CDR2 from the germline V gene are LGHNT and FRNRAP. The J segment lost 2 bases and the V segment lost 1 base, leaving 1 base of the junction unmatched. There are 15 residues in the CDR3. CDR3 in DNA: TGTGCTAGTGGTTTGGCAGGGGGTAACACCGGGGAGCTGTTTTTT. Amino acid sequence: CASGLAGGNTGELFF.

The chain is built from TRBV9 and TRBJ2-7; maybe TRBD2 (8 bases). The CDR3 sequence is 15 residues long. V lost 3 bases and J lost 4, with 17 bases in between. Germline V gene sequence: CDR1 SGDLS, CDR2 YYNGEE. The CDR3 DNA reads as TGTGCCAGCAGCGCAGGGGGACTAGTGGGGTACGAGCAGTACTTC. Translating it yields CASSAGGLVGYEQYF.

The chain combines TRBV6-4 with TRBJ1-1, with D unclear. V was shortened by 4 bases and J by 1 base, with 7 bases between the two germline ends. The CDR3 totals 13 residues. Germline V CDR1 and CDR2: MRHNA, SNTAGT. The chain's CDR3 is CASSVSENTEAFF. The CDR3 nucleotides are TGTGCCAGCAGTGTTTCAGAGAACACTGAAGCTTTCTTT.

V and J are TRBV9 and TRBJ1-2; 7 bases line up with TRBD1. The trim removed 3 bases at V and 10 bases at J, leaving 18 bases unmatched. The CDR3 is 16 amino acids. Germline assignment: CDR1 SGDLS and CDR2 YYNGEE. CDR3 sequence (DNA): TGTGCCAGCAGCGCTGGATCGACAGGGAATCCTCTCTCCTACACCTTC. Its translation is CASSAGSTGNPLSYTF.

The chain recombines TRBV5-5 with TRBJ2-1; D may be TRBD1 (6 bases). Germline V gene sequence: CDR1 SGHKS, CDR2 YYEKEE (reference sequence). Trimming took off 0 bases at V and 5 bases at J, with 12 bases between the two ends. The CDR3 has 15 residues. The CDR3 loop reads CASSLDRVWDNEQFF. Written as DNA, the CDR3 is TGTGCCAGCAGCTTGGACAGGGTGTGGGACAATGAGCAGTTCTTC.

The chain has TRBV6-1 and TRBJ2-3; 10 nucleotides agree with TRBD2. The germline V gene has CDR1 MNHNS and CDR2 SASEGT. The CDR3 extends over 17 amino acids. Trimming removed 2 bases from V and 3 bases from J; junction bases left unmatched: 8. In DNA, the CDR3 is TGTGCCAGCAGTGAACTTGTGACTAGCGGGTTTACAGATACGCAGTATTTT. Its protein product is CASSELVTSGFTDTQYF.

CDR3 bases: TGTGCCAGCAGCTCCGAGGACAGGGACCCGGGTGAGCAGTTCTTC. Amino acid sequence: CASSSEDRDPGEQFF. The chain joins TRBV11-2 to TRBJ2-1; 8 nucleotides match TRBD1. The CDR3 runs 15 residues. The V gene's germline CDR1 is SGHAT and CDR2 FQNNGV. The J segment lost 9 bases and the V segment lost 4 bases, leaving 11 bases of the junction unmatched. Full variable domain (rest looked up from reference TRBV11-2 and TRBJ2-1): EAGVAQSPRYKIIEKRQSVAFWCNPISGHATLYWYQQILGQGPKLLIQFQNNGVVDDSQLPKDRFSAERLKGVDSTLKIQPAKLEDSAVYLCASSSEDRDPGEQFFGPGTRLTVL.

V is TRBV6-5 and J is TRBJ2-7; D gene unclear. Trimming took 7 bases from V and 3 from J, leaving 4 bases between them. The CDR3 has 10 amino acids. From germline, CDR1 is MNHEY and CDR2 SVGAGI. This CDR3 is CASNLYEQYF. The CDR3 DNA sequence: TGTGCCAGCAATCTCTACGAGCAGTACTTC.

The rearrangement links TRBV5-1 to TRBJ1-3, with 10 nucleotides matching TRBD1. Germline CDR1 SGHRS, CDR2 YFSETQ. This CDR3 region has 20 residues. Trimming at V came to 4 bases and at J to 0 bases, leaving 16 bases not matched to a gene. The CDR3 here is CASSMGRPGQGSSSGNTIYF. As DNA, the CDR3 is TGCGCCAGCAGCATGGGACGGCCGGGACAGGGGTCGAGCTCTGGAAACACCATATATTTT.

The chain joins TRBV28 to TRBJ1-5; 10 bases are a match to TRBD1. From germline, CDR1 is MDHEN and CDR2 SYDVKM. The V and J ends lost 10 bases and 0 bases, in that order; junction bases with no gene match: 9. The CDR3 has 16 residues. This chain's CDR3 is CATTGGGFNSNQPQHF. The CDR3 DNA reads TGTGCCACGACAGGGGGCGGATTTAATAGCAATCAGCCCCAGCATTTT.

V and J are TRBV7-3 and TRBJ1-6; a weak D match, TRBD1 (5 bases). Trimming stripped 2 bases from V and 4 bases from J, with 12 bases between. The germline CDR1 and CDR2 sequences are SGHTA and FQGTGA. This CDR3 contains 16 residues. CDR3 sequence: CASSLGGTGYNSPLHF. As DNA, the CDR3 is TGTGCCAGCAGCTTAGGGGGGACGGGGTATAATTCACCCCTCCACTTT.

The gene calls are TRBV15 and TRBJ2-5; 12 bases map to TRBD2. The CDR3 has 16 residues. Germline V gene data show CDR1 as LNHNV and CDR2 as YYDKDF (reference sequence). After removal of 4 bases from V and 2 bases from J, the junction contained 5 bases not matched to a gene. CDR3 sequence: CATSILTSGGQETQYF. The CDR3 DNA is TGTGCCACCAGCATCCTGACTAGCGGGGGTCAAGAGACCCAGTACTTC.

This sequence joins TRBV3-1 (or the pseudogene TRBV3-2) and TRBJ2-3; 12 bases line up with TRBD2. The CDR3 has 18 amino acids. Looked up from germline, CDR1 is LGHDT and CDR2 is YNNKEL (reference sequence). V shed 0 bases and J 5 bases; nucleotides not matched to a gene: 9. In DNA, the CDR3 is TGTGCCAGCAGCCAAGAAGTTCCTAGCGGGGGGGCCAGAGATACGCAGTATTTT. Its translation: CASSQEVPSGGARDTQYF.

The table lists this clone with a few counts. V gene TRBV5-5 combines with J gene TRBJ1-5; maybe TRBD1 (6 bases). Germline lookup yields CDR1 SGHKS and CDR2 YYEKEE (reference sequence). V lost 2 bases, J lost 0 bases, and 15 bases lay in between. There are 17 residues in the CDR3. CDR3 bases: TGTGCCAGCAGCTTATTCGGGGGGCGTTATAGCAATCAGCCCCAGCATTTT. Translating it yields CASSLFGGRYSNQPQHF.

This chain joins TRBV6-5 and TRBJ2-7, with 12 bases fitting TRBD1. The CDR3 has 15 amino acids. CDR1 MNHEY and CDR2 SVGAGI come from the germline V gene. V dropped 7 bases and J dropped 3; count of bases not matched to a gene: 7. CDR3 nucleotides: TGTGCCAGCACTCCCGGGACAGGGGGCATCTACGAGCAGTACGTC. Protein sequence: CASTPGTGGIYEQYV.

The V gene is TRBV7-9, the J gene TRBJ2-5; 8 bases align to TRBD2. Germline values: CDR1 SEHNR, CDR2 FQNEAQ (reference sequence). The length of the CDR3 is 16 residues. V gave up 4 bases and J gave up 4 bases; unmatched junction bases: 11. The CDR3 sequence is CASSYSGTRPLETQYF. In DNA, the CDR3 is TGTGCCAGCAGCTACTCCGGGACTAGGCCACTAGAGACCCAGTACTTC.

This clone was counted a few times. This chain links TRBV2 with TRBJ1-1, with 7 nucleotides matching TRBD1. The CDR3 has 15 residues. Germline CDR1 reads SNHLY; CDR2 reads FYNNEI. J was trimmed by 0 bases and V by 6 bases; bases with no gene match: 7. CDR3 amino acids: CASRGGQTLNTEAFF. The CDR3 bases are TGTGCCAGCAGGGGGGGACAGACCTTGAACACTGAAGCTTTCTTT.

The chain recombines TRBV27 with TRBJ2-2; 9 nucleotides agree with TRBD1. Germline lookup yields CDR1 MNHEY and CDR2 SMNVEV (reference sequence). This CDR3 comprises 15 residues. V lost 7 bases and J lost 4; bases outside the gene matches: 7. CDR3 DNA sequence: TGTGCCAGCAAAGTCACAGGGGGCAGCACCGGGGAGCTGTTTTTT. Residues: CASKVTGGSTGELFF.

The V call is TRBV4-1, the J call TRBJ2-6, with D possibly TRBD1 on 6 matching bases. This CDR3 is 16 amino acids long. Trimming shortened V by 8 bases and J by 2 bases, and 16 bases separated the two germline ends. The V gene's germline CDR1 is MGHRA and CDR2 YSYEKL. The CDR3 reads CASGRDKTPGANVLTF. CDR3 sequence (DNA): TGCGCCAGCGGCCGGGACAAAACTCCTGGGGCCAACGTCCTGACTTTC.

The chain couples TRBV5-1 to TRBJ1-2; 7 bases are shared with TRBD1. J gave up 4 bases and V 4 bases, and 10 bases lay outside the gene matches. This CDR3 comprises 15 residues. Per the germline V gene, CDR1 is SGHRS and CDR2 is YFSETQ. CDR3 in DNA: TGCGCCAGCAGCACTGGGGACAGCCTAATCTATGGCTACACCTTC. Protein product: CASSTGDSLIYGYTF.

Of note for this clone: The same CDR3 arises from other DNA sequences in this sample as well. The CDR3 region has the DNA TGCGCCAGCAGCTTGGCCTCCGGGTTGAACACTGAAGCTTTCTTT. It translates to CASSLASGLNTEAFF. The J gene is TRBJ1-1, the V gene TRBV5-1, with D uncertain. The CDR3 extends over 15 amino acids. CDR1 and CDR2 from the germline V gene are SGHRS and YFSETQ. V lost 0 bases, J lost 0 bases, and 9 bases lay in between.

This clone was counted between two and nine times. The rearrangement links TRBV2 to TRBJ2-7; 7 positions match TRBD1. The CDR3 has 14 amino acids. Germline trimming cut 6 bases from V and 1 base from J; bases unmatched to any gene: 6. Looked up from germline, CDR1 is SNHLY and CDR2 is FYNNEI. The CDR3 sequence is CASREDRQSYEQYF. The CDR3 DNA sequence: TGTGCCAGCAGAGAGGACAGGCAGTCCTACGAGCAGTACTTC.